Detailed here is one T cell receptor beta chain. The target antigen is unknown. These data belong to a study of tumor and adjacent non-tumor tissue in lung cancer. Study details: On average, productive TCRbeta reads reached about 4.2 million per sample.

Overall study results and limits: Tumor tissue had significantly higher TCR diversity than normal lung. Shorter survival was associated with higher TCR diversity in tumors.

A modified ARM-PCR protocol with three rounds of nested PCR amplified TCRbeta. TCRdb called the multiplex PCR reads again in MiXCR, with one record for every CDR3 protein. The top ten clones hold approximately 24% of a sample with about 110,000 distinct CDR3 sequences, 84% of them seen once. This sample's RNA came from whole unsorted tissue. This CDR3 spans 13 amino acids. The ends were cut back, 1 base at V and 7 bases at J, with 10 bases in the middle. Looked up from germline, CDR1 is SGHRS and CDR2 is YFSETQ. This chain connects TRBV5-1 to TRBJ2-3; no clear D. The TCR was taken from a man in his 70s with non-small cell lung cancer. The sample consisted of lung tumor tissue. CDR3 nucleotides: TGCGCCAGCAGCTTGATCCCGGAGTATACGCAGTATTTT. Amino acids: CASSLIPEYTQYF. Full variable domain (remainder filled in from reference TRBV5-1 and TRBJ2-3): KAGVTQTPRYLIKTRGQQVTLSCSPISGHRSVSWYQQTPGQGLQFLFEYFSETQRNKGNFPGRFSGRQFSNSRSEMNVSTLELGDSALYLCASSLIPEYTQYFGPGTRLTVL.